The 10 T cell receptor beta chains listed next were all sequenced from one sample in a study of T cell responses to AZD1222 COVID-19 vaccine. Only in-frame clones appear in the TCRdb table, and some are missing; sequencing was by immunoSEQ multiplex PCR. Among approximately 140,000 clones listed, more than 85% were seen once. Sample: peripheral blood, taken on day 0 of AZD1222 vaccination. Receptors were obtained from an adult in good health.

The V gene is TRBV7-2, the J gene TRBJ1-5; D may be TRBD1 (5 bases). Trimming removed 5 bases from V and 3 bases from J, with 11 bases in between. Germline loops: CDR1 SGHTA, CDR2 FQGNSA. This CDR3 comprises 14 residues. This CDR3 is CASSQTGPNQPQHF. The CDR3 coding sequence is TGTGCCAGCAGCCAAACGGGGCCCAATCAGCCCCAGCATTTT.

The chain carries TRBV12-3 or TRBV12-4 and TRBJ1-4, with D maybe TRBD1 (6 bases). The CDR3 extends over 13 amino acids. The V and J ends lost 6 bases and 7 bases respectively, with 12 bases between them. Here the CDR3 DNA reads TGTGCCAGCAGCCAGGGGTTGTTTGAAAAACTGTTTTTT. This gives the protein CASSQGLFEKLFF.

The genes are TRBV27 and TRBJ2-7; 9 bases map to TRBD2. The CDR3 totals 15 residues. Germline V CDR1 and CDR2: MNHEY, SMNVEV (reference sequence). V gave up 8 bases and J gave up 2 bases; unmatched junction bases: 10. Written as DNA, the CDR3 is TGTGCCAGCGTTTATACGCGGGAGGGAGCCTACGAGCAGTACTTC. This translates into CASVYTREGAYEQYF.

The chain is built from TRBV7-2 and TRBJ2-2, with D uncertain. The ends were cut back, 5 bases at V and 5 bases at J, with 9 bases in the middle. CDR1 SGHTA and CDR2 FQGNSA come from the germline V gene. This CDR3 is built from 13 residues. CDR3 sequence: CASSHVKTGELFF. CDR3 bases: TGTGCCAGCAGCCATGTCAAGACCGGGGAGCTGTTTTTT.

This clone was found once. This chain connects TRBV5-4 to TRBJ2-2, with 9 nucleotides matching TRBD1. Trimming cost V 2 bases and J 6 bases; bases outside gene matches: 20. Looked up from germline, CDR1 is SGHNT and CDR2 is YYREEE (reference sequence). The length of the CDR3 is 20 residues. The CDR3 sequence: CASSLNKDYRDRVSAGELFF. The CDR3 region has the DNA TGTGCCAGCAGCTTAAATAAGGATTACCGGGACAGGGTGTCGGCCGGGGAGCTGTTTTTT. The full variable domain, completed using reference TRBV5-4 and TRBJ2-2, is ETGVTQSPTHLIKTRGQQVTLRCSSQSGHNTVSWYQQALGQGPQFIFQYYREEENGRGNFPPRFSGLQFPNYSSELNVNALELDDSALYLCASSLNKDYRDRVSAGELFFGEGSRLTVL.

As DNA, the CDR3 is TGTGCCAGCAGTTTCATGCCGAACACTGAAGCTTTCTTT. Its protein is CASSFMPNTEAFF. V usage is TRBV28 and J usage is TRBJ1-1; D is unclear. Germline CDR1 reads MDHEN; CDR2 reads SYDVKM. The V gene lost 3 bases and the J gene lost 1 base, with 6 bases spanning the gap. The CDR3 runs to 13 residues.

The chain combines TRBV5-1 with TRBJ1-2; D remains ambiguous. Per germline, CDR1 SGHRS and CDR2 YFSETQ. V was shortened by 2 bases and J by 8 bases, with 13 bases between the two germline ends. The CDR3 is 13 residues long. CDR3: CASSFGVGRGYTF. The DNA of the CDR3 is TGCGCCAGCAGCTTTGGGGTGGGAAGAGGCTACACCTTC.

The rearrangement links TRBV28 to TRBJ1-3; D ambiguous. Per germline, CDR1 MDHEN and CDR2 SYDVKM. V dropped 10 bases and J dropped 7 bases, with 8 bases sitting between them. This CDR3 is 10 amino acids long. The CDR3 DNA is TGTGCCACCGAGAGGAACACCATATATTTT. It codes for CATERNTIYF. The whole variable domain, remainder taken from reference TRBV28 and TRBJ1-3, is DVKVTQSSRYLVKRTGEKVFLECVQDMDHENMFWYRQDPGLGLRLIYFSYDVKMKEKGDIPEGYSVSREKKERFSLILESASTNQTSMYLCATERNTIYFGEGSWLTVV.

In its sample, this clone was seen once. The rearrangement links TRBV14 to TRBJ1-4, with TRBD1 as a possible D gene (6 bases). V gave up 4 bases and J gave up 8 bases, with 23 bases separating them. Germline CDR1 SGHDN, CDR2 FVKESK. This CDR3 contains 17 residues. The CDR3 is CASSPRQRWGRREKLFF. The CDR3 DNA reads TGTGCCAGCAGCCCCCGACAGCGTTGGGGGCGAAGAGAAAAACTGTTTTTT.

The rearrangement uses TRBV9 and TRBJ1-3; D ambiguous. CDR3 length equals 18 residues. V was pared by 0 bases and J by 1 base, with 17 bases between. CDR1 and CDR2 from the germline V gene are SGDLS and YYNGEE. This CDR3 reads CASSVASGTHLSGNTIYF. In nucleotides, the CDR3 is TGTGCCAGCAGCGTAGCGTCCGGTACTCATCTGTCTGGAAACACCATATATTTT.